In this sample, the clone carrying this TCR beta chain turned up once. V lost 0 bases and J lost 3, with 9 bases in between. CDR1 and CDR2 from the germline V gene are KGHSY and FQNENV. The CDR3 extends over 14 amino acids. The data originate from a study of blood T cell repertoires in COVID-19. This table comes from immunoSEQ multiplex PCR, and its TCRdb copy is limited to in-frame clones, with some not included. The sample includes about 220,000 clones, roughly 85% of them seen just once. Specimen: PBMCs or T cells enriched from blood (not recorded which). This TCR was sampled from a woman between 45 and 60 years old who had been exposed to COVID-19. V is TRBV16 and J is TRBJ2-7, with D possibly TRBD1 on 6 matching bases. Written as DNA, the CDR3 is TGTGCCAGCAGCCAATCCCCACAGGGCTACGAGCAGTACTTC. It codes for CASSQSPQGYEQYF.